This section outlines one T cell receptor (beta chain) sequence together with its context. This entry belongs to a study of blood T cell repertoires in COVID-19. The germline gives CDR1 MNHEY, CDR2 SMNVEV (reference sequence). Trimming cost V 3 bases and J 7 bases, with 19 bases left between them. CDR3 length equals 15 residues. Sequencing was performed with immunoSEQ multiplex PCR; in TCRdb, only in-frame clones are kept and a portion is missing. The sample includes about 65,000 clones, approximately 80% of them seen just once. The sequencing sample was made of peripheral blood. V and J are TRBV27 and TRBJ2-7, with D possibly being TRBD2 (7 bases). The TCR originated in a man older than 75 with acute or convalescent COVID-19. This chain's CDR3 is CASSFLGGGSGEQYF. The CDR3, as DNA: TGTGCCAGCAGTTTTTTAGGGGGAGGGTCGGGTGAGCAGTACTTC.